This TCR beta chain was captured by sequencing in a study of blood T cell repertoires in COVID-19. CDR1 is MNHNY and CDR2 is SVGAGI in the germline V gene (reference sequence). V lost 5 bases and J lost 1; bases outside the gene matches: 7. CDR3 length: 15 residues. Repertoires were generated with immunoSEQ multiplex PCR, while TCRdb's copy carries only in-frame clones and drops some. The sample carries roughly 150,000 clones, more than 80% recorded once. The source material was peripheral blood. This receptor was identified in a woman aged 40 to 50 with acute or convalescent COVID-19. J is TRBJ1-1 and V is TRBV6-6; 7 nucleotides match TRBD1. The DNA of the CDR3 is TGTGCCAGCAGTCCAATCGGGACAGCGAACACTGAAGCTTTCTTT. Its protein is CASSPIGTANTEAFF.